The present TCR beta chain was sequenced within a study of cytomegalovirus exposure and HLA in healthy donors. Per germline, CDR1 MGHDK and CDR2 SYGVNS. This CDR3 region has 14 residues. Trimming left V 4 bases short and J 0 bases short, with 6 bases between. Study outcomes and limitations: Earlier analysis found most TCR beta V segments productive about 87% or about 30% of the time. Certain indistinguishable V segments, among them TRBV6-2 and TRBV6-3, were excluded. The study recorded 150 to 200 TCR beta chains that were cytomegalovirus-associated.

All donors participated as healthy donors of bone marrow. Comment on this clone: The antigen is not known.

The PCR used 60 Vbeta and 13 Jbeta primers. Using immunoSEQ multiplex PCR, the repertoire was profiled, and TCRdb retains in-frame clones only, with some absent. Here the sample table reports tens of thousands of clones. The rearrangement uses TRBV25-1 and TRBJ1-4, with D hard to call. The origin of this receptor is a human donor in good health. Sequencing was performed on PBMCs. The CDR3 sequence: CASSGLSTNEKLFF. The CDR3 DNA follows: TGTGCCAGCAGTGGTCTATCAACTAATGAAAAACTGTTTTTT.